A selection of T cell receptor beta chains follows, all from one sample in a study of blood T cell repertoires in COVID-19. Using immunoSEQ multiplex PCR, the repertoire was profiled, and TCRdb retains in-frame clones only, with some absent. This sample has hundreds of thousands of clones; around 90% occur once, and the top ten carry more than 0.55%. Sequenced material: peripheral blood. These receptors came from a human donor in a cohort sampled during active COVID-19. Both conserved end residues are part of each CDR3. D genes are given only for firm matches. A clone size is listed for some rows: how often the clone was seen (once, few, many), or a class if it is expanded.

v_gene	len	d_gene	abundance	j_gene	CDR3aa	CDR3nt
TRBV9	16	-	-	TRBJ1-6	CASSVSVDKINSPLHF	TGTGCCAGCAGCGTATCAGTGGACAAGATCAATTCACCCCTCCACTTT
TRBV5-1	12	-	-	TRBJ2-5	CASRDSGETQYF	TGCGCCAGCAGAGACAGTGGAGAGACCCAGTACTTC
TRBV7-2	15	-	-	TRBJ2-7	CASSLGGGLAYEQYF	TGTGCCAGCAGCTTAGGGGGGGGCCTAGCCTACGAGCAGTACTTC
TRBV30	13	-	-	TRBJ2-2	CAWDITNTGELFF	TGTGCCTGGGACATTACGAACACCGGGGAGCTGTTTTTT
TRBV28	14	-	-	TRBJ1-4	CASGGRRANEKLFF	TGTGCCAGCGGGGGGAGGCGCGCTAATGAAAAACTGTTTTTT
TRBV28	15	-	-	TRBJ2-7	CASSLFPGSIYEQYF	TGTGCCAGCAGTTTATTCCCAGGGTCGATCTACGAGCAGTACTTC
TRBV20-1	11	-	once	TRBJ2-1	CSAISAVVQFF	TGCAGTGCTATCAGCGCGGTCGTTCAGTTCTTC
TRBV5-1	16	-	once	TRBJ1-3	CASSLSNAGSGNTIYF	TGCGCCAGCAGCTTGTCGAATGCAGGCTCTGGAAACACCATATATTTT
TRBV19	14	-	-	TRBJ2-7	CASSIVAGHYEQYF	TGTGCCAGTAGTATAGTGGCAGGGCATTACGAGCAGTACTTC
TRBV6-5	13	TRBD1	-	TRBJ1-2	CASSLIGGNGYTF	TGTGCCAGCAGTTTAATAGGGGGCAATGGCTACACCTTC
TRBV28	16	-	-	TRBJ1-4	CASSLEDSATNEKLFF	TGTGCCAGCAGTCTTGAGGACTCTGCAACTAATGAAAAACTGTTTTTT
TRBV18	16	TRBD2	-	TRBJ2-7	CASSRSSSGSSYEQYF	TGTGCCAGCTCACGGTCTTCTAGCGGAAGCTCCTACGAGCAGTACTTC
TRBV3-1/TRBV3-2	13	-	-	TRBJ1-2	CASSQGTHYGYTF	TGTGCCAGCAGCCAGGGCACGCACTATGGCTACACCTTC
TRBV7-9	15	TRBD1	-	TRBJ1-2	CASSSHRGNAYGYTF	TGTGCCAGCAGCTCGCACAGGGGAAACGCTTATGGCTACACCTTC
TRBV9	13	-	-	TRBJ1-2	CASSADINYGYTF	TGTGCCAGCAGCGCGGACATCAACTATGGCTACACCTTC
TRBV19	14	TRBD2	-	TRBJ2-7	CASSIASGPYEQYF	TGTGCCAGTAGTATAGCTAGCGGTCCCTACGAGCAGTACTTC
TRBV10-3	13	-	-	TRBJ2-7	CAVEGGGTYEQYF	TGTGCCGTCGAGGGTGGGGGGACCTACGAGCAGTACTTC
TRBV19	13	TRBD1	once	TRBJ1-5	CASRSRGDQPQHF	TGTGCCAGTAGGAGCAGGGGGGATCAGCCCCAGCATTTT
TRBV19	18	-	-	TRBJ1-2	CASSVPGAANSLNYGYTF	TGTGCCAGTAGCGTCCCAGGGGCCGCGAACTCACTTAACTATGGCTACACCTTC
TRBV13	14	TRBD2	-	TRBJ2-7	CASTSSSGSNEQYF	TGTGCCAGCACCTCGAGTAGCGGGAGTAACGAGCAGTACTTC
TRBV10-3	15	-	-	TRBJ1-1	CAISVGRGPDTEAFF	TGTGCCATCAGTGTTGGCAGGGGACCGGACACTGAAGCTTTCTTT
TRBV5-8	15	TRBD1	-	TRBJ1-4	CASSLRQGGNEKLFF	TGTGCCAGCAGCTTGAGACAGGGGGGGAATGAAAAACTGTTTTTT
TRBV6-4	14	-	-	TRBJ1-2	CASSDSSTGYGYTF	TGTGCCAGCAGTGACTCGAGCACAGGGTATGGCTACACCTTC
TRBV28	15	-	-	TRBJ1-3	CASSIRGTSGNTIYF	TGTGCCAGCAGTATCCGGGGGACCTCTGGAAACACCATATATTTT
TRBV4-3	15	TRBD2	-	TRBJ2-1	CASSQASSGRHEQFF	TGCGCCAGCAGCCAAGCGTCTAGCGGGAGGCATGAGCAGTTCTTC
TRBV5-6	15	TRBD1	once	TRBJ1-2	CASSLSDRGRLGYTF	TGTGCCAGCAGCTTGAGCGACAGGGGGCGTCTTGGCTACACCTTC
TRBV7-9	18	TRBD1	-	TRBJ1-4	CASSSRDRGWATNEKLFF	TGTGCCAGCAGCTCCCGGGACAGGGGCTGGGCAACTAATGAAAAACTGTTTTTT
TRBV19	15	TRBD1	-	TRBJ1-5	CASSIDRGRGQPQHF	TGTGCCAGTAGTATAGATAGGGGGCGCGGGCAGCCCCAGCATTTT
TRBV4-1	18	TRBD1	-	TRBJ1-6	CASSREDRGKVSSSPLHF	TGCGCCAGCAGCCGAGAAGACAGGGGAAAAGTCAGTAGTTCACCCCTCCACTTT
TRBV4-3	15	TRBD1	-	TRBJ2-7	CASSQEDRGWYEQYF	TGCGCCAGCAGCCAAGAGGACAGGGGGTGGTACGAGCAGTACTTC
TRBV7-9	14	-	-	TRBJ1-2	CASSLEGGYGGYTF	TGTGCCAGCAGCTTAGAGGGAGGATATGGAGGCTACACCTTC
TRBV9	15	-	-	TRBJ2-5	CASSSGPDKQETQYF	TGTGCCAGCAGCTCAGGGCCGGACAAGCAAGAGACCCAGTACTTC
TRBV4-1	16	-	-	TRBJ2-7	CASSRTGLRGAHEQYF	TGCGCCAGCAGCCGAACCGGCCTCAGGGGGGCCCACGAGCAGTACTTC
TRBV28	15	TRBD1	-	TRBJ2-7	CASSPGQGGSYEQYF	TGTGCCAGCAGTCCTGGACAGGGGGGATCCTACGAGCAGTACTTC
TRBV2	13	TRBD1	-	TRBJ2-3	CASIGGRGQAGNF	TGTGCCAGCATCGGGGGTAGGGGACAGGCAGGGAATTTT
TRBV3-1/TRBV3-2	16	TRBD2	-	TRBJ2-3	CASSHHSGGAADTQYF	TGTGCCAGCAGCCACCATAGCGGGGGGGCCGCAGATACGCAGTATTTT